Listed below are T cell receptor beta chains from one sample, sequenced in a study of T cell responses to AZD1222 COVID-19 vaccine. The repertoire was sequenced with immunoSEQ multiplex PCR; TCRdb's copy has only in-frame clones and lacks some. The table has under 80,000 clones, approximately 90% seen once. This specimen consisted of peripheral blood, obtained on day 0 of AZD1222 vaccination. These receptor sequences come from an adult in good health. The conserved cysteine and the conserved F or W are not part of the CDR3 here. The D gene is left open where the match is weak.

J gene: TRBJ2-4; D gene: NA; V gene: TRBV7-2; CDR3 protein: ASSPGTLRVAKNIQY
J gene: TRBJ2-5; D gene: NA; V gene: TRBV18; CDR3 protein: ASSPSRETQY
J gene: TRBJ2-5; D gene: NA; V gene: TRBV2; CDR3 protein: ASSVRGGETQY
J gene: TRBJ2-1; D gene: TRBD2; V gene: TRBV10-3; CDR3 protein: AIREGLAADEQF
J gene: TRBJ2-1; D gene: TRBD2; V gene: TRBV27; CDR3 protein: ASTPTSGSAGEQF
J gene: TRBJ2-1; D gene: TRBD2; V gene: TRBV28; CDR3 protein: ASSPRLAVIQLEQF
J gene: TRBJ2-5; D gene: TRBD1; V gene: TRBV25-1; CDR3 protein: ASSEGQGQHETQY
J gene: TRBJ1-2; D gene: NA; V gene: TRBV5-1; CDR3 protein: ASSLEKGIFDGYT
J gene: TRBJ2-3; D gene: NA; V gene: TRBV27; CDR3 protein: ASSRRRTWAVDTQY
J gene: TRBJ1-1; D gene: TRBD1; V gene: TRBV2; CDR3 protein: ASSEDRGIGTEAF
J gene: TRBJ2-7; D gene: NA; V gene: TRBV5-1; CDR3 protein: ASSLDGSGSEQY
J gene: TRBJ2-1; D gene: NA; V gene: TRBV7-8; CDR3 protein: ASSEPGQDNEQF
J gene: TRBJ2-7; D gene: NA; V gene: TRBV5-5; CDR3 protein: ASSVTGEQY
J gene: TRBJ2-7; D gene: TRBD1; V gene: TRBV19; CDR3 protein: ASGGQGTWEQY
J gene: TRBJ1-5; D gene: NA; V gene: TRBV19; CDR3 protein: ASSIEGAGDQPQH
J gene: TRBJ1-6; D gene: NA; V gene: TRBV19; CDR3 protein: ASSIETGSSPLH
J gene: TRBJ2-7; D gene: NA; V gene: TRBV7-2; CDR3 protein: ASSLGRGYEQY
J gene: TRBJ1-5; D gene: NA; V gene: TRBV5-1; CDR3 protein: ASIDRSYSNQPQH